The rows below give T cell receptor beta chains drawn from one sample of a study of beta chain features in type 1 diabetes. The table came from immunoSEQ multiplex PCR; TCRdb's copy has only in-frame clones and leaves some out. In the table there are about 110,000 clones, around 40% of which are singletons. The material sequenced was stem cell memory CD4+ T cells from blood. Source of these receptors: a woman aged 18-29 years in good health. Each CDR3 is given with its conserved first and last residue. Part of the rows lack a size; the others show once, few, many or a class for expanded clones.

V,size,CDR3
TRBV2,.,CAINSGTPQYF
TRBV28,.,CASSSTGRGTDTQYF
TRBV4-2,.,CASSPNRASYEQYF
TRBV25-1,.,CASSDQGQGWLGAQYF
TRBV5-1,.,CASSRLGTSGRSQETQYF
TRBV6-5,few,CASTEGEGMNYGYTF
TRBV28,few,CASSFRDREGEQFF
TRBV2,.,CASSYRVHTDTQYF
TRBV15,once,CATSRLHPGGGGYNEQFF
TRBV9,.,CASSEDEQGYNQPQHF
TRBV7-9,few,CASSLDSTEYF
TRBV19,.,CASSDGLGTQYF
TRBV28,few,CASSLSGVGYGYTF
TRBV5-6,few,CASSLAMTGGGYTF
TRBV7-9,.,CASSFGEGRQYF
TRBV29-1,.,CSVVSWSYGYTF
TRBV5-1,.,CASSQTGSTNYGYTF
TRBV6-5,.,CASSYYAGSYNEQFF
TRBV30,few,CAWSVHSSREGQFF
TRBV6-1,.,CASSDGQSNTYEQYF
TRBV5-1,.,CASSPRAGVQETQYF
TRBV15,few,CATSRDPGTSVLSEQYF
TRBV9,.,CASSVRDLLYNEQFF
TRBV6-1,.,CASNLAGGANEKLFF
TRBV5-1,.,CASSLLGALNTEAFF
TRBV5-1,few,CASSLSREETQYF
TRBV2,.,CASSESSRDYGYTF
TRBV27,.,CASSPRTGYGYTF
TRBV5-1,few,CASSFPGRGDTQYF
TRBV2,.,CASSVIPGANVLTF
TRBV9,.,CASSGEGYLFNEQFF
TRBV5-1,.,CASSLGQPGYNEQFF
TRBV23-1,few,CASSQCGRVTQYF
TRBV7-2,few,CASSLVSGEINEQFF
TRBV29-1,.,CSVGGDLNTEAFF
TRBV19,.,CASSPWGAGTQETQYF